The 11 T cell receptor beta chains below were found in one sample sequenced in a study of T cells in Graves' hyperthyroidism and ophthalmopathy. Amplification of TCR beta CDR3 regions was performed using RNA transcripts as template. First-round RT-PCR targeting the TCR CDR3 was performed with the HTBI primer set. One entry per CDR3 protein, called by TCRdb with MiXCR from the multiplex PCR reads. The sample lists around 300,000 distinct CDR3 sequences, roughly 13% occurring once. The sequencing sample was made of blood. The receptors here all came from a woman aged 40 to 50 with Graves' hyperthyroidism.

This clonotype was found a few times. The gene calls are TRBV19 and TRBJ1-2; D unclear. The CDR3 contains 12 residues. V was clipped by 3 bases and J by 5 bases, with 7 bases between them. Germline loops: CDR1 LNHDA, CDR2 SQIVND (reference sequence). The CDR3: CASSITGYGYTF. The CDR3 DNA reads as TGTGCCAGTAGTATTACGGGGTATGGCTACACCTTC. Full variable domain (missing parts from reference TRBV19 and TRBJ1-2): DGGITQSPKYLFRKEGQNVTLSCEQNLNHDAMYWYRQDPGQGLRLIYYSQIVNDFQKGDIAEGYSVSREKKESFPLTVTSAQKNPTAFYLCASSITGYGYTFGSGTRLTVV.

This clonotype has ten or more counts. This sequence joins TRBV2 and TRBJ2-5; possibly TRBD1 for D (6 bases). Trimming took 8 bases from V and 2 from J, leaving 12 bases between them. CDR1 is SNHLY, CDR2 FYNNEI, per germline. This CDR3 contains 13 residues. Written as DNA, the CDR3 is TGTGCCAGCCGGGACATGCGACAAGAGACCCAGTACTTC. It yields the protein CASRDMRQETQYF. Full variable domain (outside the CDR3, taken from reference TRBV2 and TRBJ2-5): EPEVTQTPSHQVTQMGQEVILRCVPISNHLYFYWYRQILGQKVEFLVSFYNNEISEKSEIFDDQFSVERPDGSNFTLKIRSTKLEDSAMYFCASRDMRQETQYFGPGTRLLVL.

There are many counts of this clonotype. V gene TRBV27 combines with J gene TRBJ2-7, with no clear D. The CDR3 consists of 10 residues. From germline, CDR1 is MNHEY and CDR2 SMNVEV (reference sequence). V was trimmed by 8 bases and J by 2 bases, leaving 4 bases between them. The DNA for the CDR3 is TGTGCCAGCCCCACCTACGAGCAGTACTTC. Amino acid sequence: CASPTYEQYF.

CDR3 coding DNA: TGTGCCAGCAGCTTGAACGGGGACACCATATATTTT. Translating gives CASSLNGDTIYF. The chain has TRBV5-4 and TRBJ1-3; D gene ambiguous. CDR1 is SGHNT, CDR2 YYREEE, per germline (reference sequence). The CDR3 loop spans 12 amino acids. The ends were cut back, 1 base at V and 8 bases at J, with 7 bases in the middle.

The sample holds many counts of this clonotype. V is TRBV15 and J is TRBJ1-5, with a possible D match to TRBD1 (6 bases). This CDR3 region has 15 residues. The germline gives CDR1 LNHNV, CDR2 YYDKDF (reference sequence). V lost 5 bases to trimming and J lost 2 bases, with 13 bases between them. The CDR3 here is CATSPGGGGNQPQHF. CDR3 DNA sequence: TGTGCCACCAGCCCGGGAGGGGGTGGCAATCAGCCCCAGCATTTT.

CDR3 region: CSASGLAGYEQFF. CDR3 DNA: TGCAGTGCTAGCGGACTAGCGGGATATGAGCAGTTCTTC. This sequence joins TRBV20-1 and TRBJ2-1, with TRBD2 matching 12 bases. This CDR3 spans 13 amino acids. The trim removed 3 bases at V and 8 bases at J, leaving 2 bases unmatched. Germline loops: CDR1 DFQATT, CDR2 SNEGSKA (reference sequence).

In its sample, this clonotype was seen a few times. The rearrangement joins TRBV4-1 to TRBJ2-7, with 10 bases fitting TRBD2. CDR3 length equals 15 residues. Germline loops: CDR1 MGHRA, CDR2 YSYEKL. Trimming at V came to 4 bases and at J to 2 bases, leaving 5 bases not matched to a gene. The DNA for the CDR3 is TGCGCCAGCAGCCCCACAGGACTAGCGGCCTACGAGCAGTACTTC. This gives the protein CASSPTGLAAYEQYF.

This clonotype was detected many times. The chain couples TRBV5-6 to TRBJ2-7, with TRBD2 matching over 10 bases. Trimming took 4 bases from V and 3 from J; bases not matched to a gene: 10. Per the germline V gene, CDR1 is SGHDT and CDR2 is YYEEEE. The CDR3 runs to 16 residues. CDR3 in amino acids: CASSAYQLAGDYEQYF. CDR3 DNA sequence: TGTGCCAGCAGCGCCTACCAGCTAGCGGGGGACTACGAGCAGTACTTC.

This clonotype was seen ten or more times. The chain joins TRBV6-5 to TRBJ1-5; unclear D gene. This CDR3 is 13 amino acids long. Germline V gives CDR1 MNHEY, CDR2 SVGAGI. Trimming took off 2 bases at V and 6 bases at J, with 8 bases between the two ends. CDR3 protein: CASSYGGGQPQHF. The CDR3 region has the DNA TGTGCCAGCAGTTACGGAGGAGGTCAGCCCCAGCATTTT.

This clonotype was counted a few times. The rearrangement links TRBV14 to TRBJ2-2, with D hard to call. The CDR3 has 13 amino acids. The ends were cut back, 1 base at V and 7 bases at J, with 7 bases in the middle. Germline CDR1 and CDR2: SGHDN and FVKESK. The CDR3 protein is CASSQALVGELFF. CDR3 nucleotide sequence: TGTGCCAGCAGCCAAGCACTGGTCGGGGAGCTGTTTTTT.

In this sample, this clonotype turned up a few times. The chain links TRBV6-5 to TRBJ2-1; the match to TRBD2 covers 10 bases. J was trimmed by 4 bases and V by 2 bases; bases with no gene match: 14. Germline CDR1 MNHEY, CDR2 SVGAGI. The CDR3 spans 19 residues. CDR3 bases: TGTGCCAGCAGTTACACCCACCCCGGGACTAGCGCCGTTTACAATGAGCAGTTCTTC. This sequence encodes CASSYTHPGTSAVYNEQFF.